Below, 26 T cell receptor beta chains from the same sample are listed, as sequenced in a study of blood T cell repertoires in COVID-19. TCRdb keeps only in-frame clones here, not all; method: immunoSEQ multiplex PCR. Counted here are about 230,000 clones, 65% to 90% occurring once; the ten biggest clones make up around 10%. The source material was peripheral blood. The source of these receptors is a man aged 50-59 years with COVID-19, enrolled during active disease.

The CDR3: CASSPGLADPPSTDTQYF. The CDR3 nucleotides read TGTGCCAGCAGCCCGGGACTAGCGGACCCTCCTAGCACAGATACGCAGTATTTT. The chain recombines TRBV5-4 with TRBJ2-3; 11 bases fit TRBD2. After removal of 4 bases from V and 0 bases from J, the junction contained 10 bases not matched to a gene. CDR1 is SGHNT and CDR2 is YYREEE in the germline V gene (reference sequence). This CDR3 region has 18 residues.

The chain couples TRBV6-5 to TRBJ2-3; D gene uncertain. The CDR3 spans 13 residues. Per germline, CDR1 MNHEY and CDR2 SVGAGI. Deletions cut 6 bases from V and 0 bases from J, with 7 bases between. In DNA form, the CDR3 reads TGTGCCAGCAGGCGAGAGAGCACAGATACGCAGTATTTT. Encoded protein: CASRRESTDTQYF.

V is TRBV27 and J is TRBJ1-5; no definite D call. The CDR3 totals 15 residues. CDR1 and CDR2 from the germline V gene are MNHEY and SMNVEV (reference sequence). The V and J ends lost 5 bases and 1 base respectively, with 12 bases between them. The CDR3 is CASSPDTESNQPQHF. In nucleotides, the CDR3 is TGTGCCAGCAGTCCTGACACTGAGAGCAATCAGCCCCAGCATTTT.

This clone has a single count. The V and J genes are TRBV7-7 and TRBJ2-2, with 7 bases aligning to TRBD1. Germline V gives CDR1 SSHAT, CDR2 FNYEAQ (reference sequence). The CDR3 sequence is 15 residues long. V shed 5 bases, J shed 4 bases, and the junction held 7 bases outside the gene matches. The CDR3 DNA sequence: TGTGCCAGCAGCCAGGGGGATGGGAGCACCGGGGAGCTGTTTTTT. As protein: CASSQGDGSTGELFF.

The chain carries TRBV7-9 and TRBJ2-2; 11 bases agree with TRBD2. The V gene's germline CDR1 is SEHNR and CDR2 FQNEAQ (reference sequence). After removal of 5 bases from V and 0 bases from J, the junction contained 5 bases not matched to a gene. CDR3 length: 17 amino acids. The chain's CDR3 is CASSPGLAGANTGELFF. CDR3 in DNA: TGTGCCAGCAGCCCCGGACTAGCGGGTGCGAACACCGGGGAGCTGTTTTTT.

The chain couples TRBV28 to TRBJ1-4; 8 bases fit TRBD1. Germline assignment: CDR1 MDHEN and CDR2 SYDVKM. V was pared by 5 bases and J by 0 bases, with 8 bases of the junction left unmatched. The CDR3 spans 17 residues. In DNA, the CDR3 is TGTGCCAGCAGTCGGGACAGGAGAATCGCAACTAATGAAAAACTGTTTTTT. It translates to CASSRDRRIATNEKLFF.

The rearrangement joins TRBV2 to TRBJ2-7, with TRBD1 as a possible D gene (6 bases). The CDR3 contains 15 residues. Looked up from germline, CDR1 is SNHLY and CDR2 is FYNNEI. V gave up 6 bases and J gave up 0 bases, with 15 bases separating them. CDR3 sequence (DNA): TGTGCCAGCAGGGGATATGACAGGAGCTCCTACGAGCAGTACTTC. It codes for CASRGYDRSSYEQYF.

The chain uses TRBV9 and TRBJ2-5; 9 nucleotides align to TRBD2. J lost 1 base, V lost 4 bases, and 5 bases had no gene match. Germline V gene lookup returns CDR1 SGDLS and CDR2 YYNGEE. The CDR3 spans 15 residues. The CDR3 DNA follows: TGTGCCAGCAGCAAGACTAGCGGTACCCAAGAGACCCAGTACTTC. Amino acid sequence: CASSKTSGTQETQYF.

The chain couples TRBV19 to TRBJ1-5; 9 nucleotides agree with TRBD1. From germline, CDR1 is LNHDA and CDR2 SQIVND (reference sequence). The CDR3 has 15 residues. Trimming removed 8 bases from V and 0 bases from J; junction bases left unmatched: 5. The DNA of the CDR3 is TGTGCCAGTGGGGGGACAGGGAATAGCAATCAGCCCCAGCATTTT. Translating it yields CASGGTGNSNQPQHF.

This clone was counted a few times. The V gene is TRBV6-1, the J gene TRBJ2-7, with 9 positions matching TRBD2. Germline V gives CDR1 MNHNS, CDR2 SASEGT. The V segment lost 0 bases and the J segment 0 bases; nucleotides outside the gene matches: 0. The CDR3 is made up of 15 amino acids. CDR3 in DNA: TGTGCCAGCAGTGAAGCTAGCGGGAGCTCCTACGAGCAGTACTTC. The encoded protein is CASSEASGSSYEQYF.

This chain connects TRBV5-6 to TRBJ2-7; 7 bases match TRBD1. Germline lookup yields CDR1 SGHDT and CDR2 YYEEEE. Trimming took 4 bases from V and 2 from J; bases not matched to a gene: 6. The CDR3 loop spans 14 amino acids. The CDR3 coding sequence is TGTGCCAGCAGCACGGGACAGACCCCCTACGAGCAGTACTTC. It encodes CASSTGQTPYEQYF.

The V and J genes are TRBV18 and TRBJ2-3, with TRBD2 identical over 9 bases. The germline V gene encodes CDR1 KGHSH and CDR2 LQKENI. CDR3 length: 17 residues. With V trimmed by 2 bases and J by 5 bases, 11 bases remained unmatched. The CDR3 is CASSPGTAGGLGDTQYF. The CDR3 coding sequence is TGTGCCAGCTCACCAGGCACAGCGGGAGGACTAGGAGATACGCAGTATTTT.

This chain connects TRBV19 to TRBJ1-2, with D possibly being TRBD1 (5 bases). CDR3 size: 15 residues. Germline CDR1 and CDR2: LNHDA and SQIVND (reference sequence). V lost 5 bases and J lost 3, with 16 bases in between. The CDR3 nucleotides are TGTGCCAGTAGTCAGGACGGAAGGGGTGACTATGGCTACACCTTC. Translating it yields CASSQDGRGDYGYTF.

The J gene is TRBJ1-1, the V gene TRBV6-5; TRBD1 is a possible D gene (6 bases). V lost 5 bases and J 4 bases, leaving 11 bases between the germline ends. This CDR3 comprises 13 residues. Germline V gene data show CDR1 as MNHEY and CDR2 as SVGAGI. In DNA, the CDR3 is TGTGCCAGCAGTCGGACAGTATTCACTGAAGCTTTCTTT. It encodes CASSRTVFTEAFF.

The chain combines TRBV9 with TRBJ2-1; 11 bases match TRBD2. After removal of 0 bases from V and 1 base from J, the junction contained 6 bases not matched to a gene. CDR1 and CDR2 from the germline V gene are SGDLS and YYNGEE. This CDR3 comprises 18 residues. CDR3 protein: CASSVGASGGSSYNEQFF. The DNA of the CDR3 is TGTGCCAGCAGCGTAGGGGCTAGCGGGGGGTCGTCCTACAATGAGCAGTTCTTC.

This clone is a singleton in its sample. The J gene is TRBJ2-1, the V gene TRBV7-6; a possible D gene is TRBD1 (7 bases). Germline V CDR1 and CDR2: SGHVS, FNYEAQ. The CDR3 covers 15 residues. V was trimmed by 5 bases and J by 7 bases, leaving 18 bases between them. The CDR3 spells CASSPRRGLLNEQFF. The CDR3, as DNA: TGTGCCAGCAGCCCACGGAGGGGGCTGCTTAATGAGCAGTTCTTC.

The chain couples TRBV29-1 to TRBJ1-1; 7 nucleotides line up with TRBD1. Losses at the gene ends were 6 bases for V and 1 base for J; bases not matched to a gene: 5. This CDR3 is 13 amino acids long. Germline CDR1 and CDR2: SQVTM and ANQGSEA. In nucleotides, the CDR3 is TGCAGCGTGAGGACAGGACCGAACACTGAAGCTTTCTTT. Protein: CSVRTGPNTEAFF.

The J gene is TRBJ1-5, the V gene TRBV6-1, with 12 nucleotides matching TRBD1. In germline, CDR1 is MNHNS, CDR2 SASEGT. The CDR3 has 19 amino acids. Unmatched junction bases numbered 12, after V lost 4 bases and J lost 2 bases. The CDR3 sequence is CASSVGPGQGAYGNQPQHF. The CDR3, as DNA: TGTGCCAGCAGTGTGGGACCGGGACAGGGGGCCTATGGCAATCAGCCCCAGCATTTT.

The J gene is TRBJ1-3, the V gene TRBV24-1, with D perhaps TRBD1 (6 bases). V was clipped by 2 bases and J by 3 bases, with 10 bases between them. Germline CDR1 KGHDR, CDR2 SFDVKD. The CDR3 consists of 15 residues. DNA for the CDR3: TGTGCCACCAGTGATTCACAGGGTCTTGGAAACACCATATATTTT. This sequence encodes CATSDSQGLGNTIYF.

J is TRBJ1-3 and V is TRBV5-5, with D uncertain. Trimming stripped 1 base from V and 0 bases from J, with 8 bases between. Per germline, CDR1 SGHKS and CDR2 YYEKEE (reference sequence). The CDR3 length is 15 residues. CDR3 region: CASSLPGVSGNTIYF. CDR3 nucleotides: TGTGCCAGCAGCTTGCCCGGGGTCTCTGGAAACACCATATATTTT. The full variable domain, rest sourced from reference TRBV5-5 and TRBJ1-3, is DAGVTQSPTHLIKTRGQQVTLRCSPISGHKSVSWYQQVLGQGPQFIFQYYEKEERGRGNFPDRFSARQFPNYSSELNVNALLLGDSALYLCASSLPGVSGNTIYFGEGSWLTVV.

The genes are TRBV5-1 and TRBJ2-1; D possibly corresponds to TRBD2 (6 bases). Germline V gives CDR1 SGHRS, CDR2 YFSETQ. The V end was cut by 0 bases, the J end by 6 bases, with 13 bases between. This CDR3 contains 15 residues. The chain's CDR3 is CASSLDLARSNEQFF. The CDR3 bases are TGCGCCAGCAGCTTGGATCTAGCGCGGTCCAATGAGCAGTTCTTC. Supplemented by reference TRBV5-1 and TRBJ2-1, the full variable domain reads KAGVTQTPRYLIKTRGQQVTLSCSPISGHRSVSWYQQTPGQGLQFLFEYFSETQRNKGNFPGRFSGRQFSNSRSEMNVSTLELGDSALYLCASSLDLARSNEQFFGPGTRLTVL.

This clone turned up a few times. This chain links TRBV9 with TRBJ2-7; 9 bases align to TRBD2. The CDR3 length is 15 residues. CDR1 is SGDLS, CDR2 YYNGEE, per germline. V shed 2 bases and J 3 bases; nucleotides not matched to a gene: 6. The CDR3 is CASSVGPSGDYEQYF. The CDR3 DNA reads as TGTGCCAGCAGCGTCGGCCCTAGCGGGGACTACGAGCAGTACTTC.

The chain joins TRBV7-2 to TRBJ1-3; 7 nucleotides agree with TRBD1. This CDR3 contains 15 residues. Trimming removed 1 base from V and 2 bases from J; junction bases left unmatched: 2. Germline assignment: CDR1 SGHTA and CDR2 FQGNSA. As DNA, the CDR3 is TGTGCCAGCAGCTTAGTTGGGACAGCTGGAAACACCATATATTTT. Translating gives CASSLVGTAGNTIYF.

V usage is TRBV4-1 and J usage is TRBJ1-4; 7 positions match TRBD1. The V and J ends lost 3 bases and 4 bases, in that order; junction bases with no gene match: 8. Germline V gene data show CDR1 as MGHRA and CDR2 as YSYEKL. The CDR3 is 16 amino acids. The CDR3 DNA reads TGCGCCAGCAGCCACGACAGGGTGTCGGGTAATGAAAAACTGTTTTTT. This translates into CASSHDRVSGNEKLFF.

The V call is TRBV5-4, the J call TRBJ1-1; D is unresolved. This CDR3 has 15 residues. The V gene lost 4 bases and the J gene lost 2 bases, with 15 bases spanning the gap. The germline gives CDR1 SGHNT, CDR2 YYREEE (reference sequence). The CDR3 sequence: CASSPPLGGNTEAFF. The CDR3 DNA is TGTGCCAGCAGCCCCCCCCTGGGAGGTAACACTGAAGCTTTCTTT.

CDR3 residues: CASSQFGLYNEQFF. CDR3 sequence (DNA): TGTGCCAGCAGCCAGTTCGGACTGTACAATGAGCAGTTCTTC. The chain couples TRBV3-1 (or the pseudogene TRBV3-2) to TRBJ2-1, with D possibly being TRBD2 (5 bases). Germline-derived CDR1 and CDR2 are LGHDT and YNNKEL (reference sequence). The CDR3 consists of 14 residues. The V gene lost 3 bases and the J gene lost 4 bases, with 10 bases spanning the gap.